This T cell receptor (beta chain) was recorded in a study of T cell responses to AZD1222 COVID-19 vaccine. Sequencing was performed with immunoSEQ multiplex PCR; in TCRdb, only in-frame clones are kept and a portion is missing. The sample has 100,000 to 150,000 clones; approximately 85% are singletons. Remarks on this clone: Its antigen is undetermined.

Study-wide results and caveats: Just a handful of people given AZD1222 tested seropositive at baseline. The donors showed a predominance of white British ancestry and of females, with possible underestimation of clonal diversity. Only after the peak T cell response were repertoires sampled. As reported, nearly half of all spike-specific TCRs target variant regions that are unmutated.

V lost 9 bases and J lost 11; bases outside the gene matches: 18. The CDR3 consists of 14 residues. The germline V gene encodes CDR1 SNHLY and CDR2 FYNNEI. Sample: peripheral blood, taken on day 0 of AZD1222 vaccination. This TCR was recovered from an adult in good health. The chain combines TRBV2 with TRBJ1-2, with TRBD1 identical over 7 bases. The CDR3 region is CASPGDRSLWEYTF. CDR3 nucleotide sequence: TGTGCCAGTCCCGGGGACAGATCTCTATGGGAGTACACCTTC.